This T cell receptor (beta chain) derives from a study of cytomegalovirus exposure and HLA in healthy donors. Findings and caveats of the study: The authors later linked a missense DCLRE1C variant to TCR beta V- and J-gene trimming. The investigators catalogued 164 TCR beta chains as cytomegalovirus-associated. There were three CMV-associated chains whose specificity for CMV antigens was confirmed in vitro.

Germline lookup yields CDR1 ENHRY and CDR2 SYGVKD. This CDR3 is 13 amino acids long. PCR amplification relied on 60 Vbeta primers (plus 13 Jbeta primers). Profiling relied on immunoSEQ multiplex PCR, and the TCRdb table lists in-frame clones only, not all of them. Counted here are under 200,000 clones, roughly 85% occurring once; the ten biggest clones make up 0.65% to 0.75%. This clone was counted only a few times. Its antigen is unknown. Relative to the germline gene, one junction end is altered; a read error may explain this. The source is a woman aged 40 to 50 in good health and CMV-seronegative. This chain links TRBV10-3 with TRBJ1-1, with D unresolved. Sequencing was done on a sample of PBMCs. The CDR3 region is CASSYGENTEAFF. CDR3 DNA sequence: TGTGCCAGCAGTTACGGAGAGAACACTGAAGCTTTCTTT.